These T cell receptor beta chains were read from a single sample in a study of early T cells in non-severe SARS-CoV-2 infection. One entry per CDR3 protein results from TCRdb running MiXCR on the 5' RACE reads. The top ten clones hold 7.5% to 10% of a sample with some 64,000 distinct CDR3 sequences, less than 20% of them seen once. The source was whole blood, collected at baseline. The receptors come from an adult who was a healthcare worker with PCR-confirmed SARS-CoV-2 infection or an uninfected control (not recorded which). Each CDR3 is given with its conserved first and last residue. The D gene is left open where the match is weak. Only some rows state a clone size, as once, few, many or a class for expanded clones.

V: TRBV7-9
length: 12
D: .
size: .
J: TRBJ2-7
CDR3: CASSFASYEQYF
DNA: TGTGCCAGCAGCTTCGCCTCCTACGAGCAGTACTTC

V: TRBV4-2
length: 15
D: TRBD1
size: few
J: TRBJ2-7
CDR3: CARPRPGQGEDEQYF
DNA: TGTGCCCGCCCAAGGCCGGGACAGGGGGAGGACGAGCAGTACTTC

V: TRBV6-6
length: 18
D: TRBD1
size: few
J: TRBJ2-7
CDR3: CASSTGTGARRSSYEQYF
DNA: TGTGCCAGCAGCACCGGGACAGGGGCGCGGAGAAGCTCCTACGAGCAGTACTTC

V: TRBV2
length: 13
D: TRBD1
size: few
J: TRBJ2-7
CDR3: CASTGQGAHEQYF
DNA: TGTGCCAGCACCGGACAGGGGGCCCACGAGCAGTACTTC

V: TRBV7-9
length: 13
D: .
size: .
J: TRBJ2-7
CDR3: CASSLVMGHEQYF
DNA: TGTGCCAGCAGCTTAGTGATGGGGCACGAGCAGTACTTC

V: TRBV12-3/TRBV12-4
length: 17
D: TRBD2
size: few
J: TRBJ2-1
CDR3: CASSLAGTSGKYNEQFF
DNA: TGTGCCAGCAGTTTAGCCGGGACTAGCGGGAAATACAATGAGCAGTTCTTC

V: TRBV12-3/TRBV12-4
length: 11
D: .
size: few
J: TRBJ2-7
CDR3: CASRNQYEQYF
DNA: TGTGCCAGCAGAAACCAATACGAGCAGTACTTC

V: TRBV10-3
length: 14
D: .
size: medium-sized
J: TRBJ1-4
CDR3: CAIRSGTLDEKLFF
DNA: TGTGCCATCAGGAGCGGGACTCTGGATGAAAAACTGTTTTTT

V: TRBV7-2
length: 17
D: TRBD1
size: .
J: TRBJ1-2
CDR3: CASSEATGGRSNYGYTF
DNA: TGTGCCAGCAGCGAGGCCACAGGGGGTCGGTCTAACTATGGCTACACCTTC

V: TRBV28
length: 15
D: TRBD1
size: .
J: TRBJ2-3
CDR3: CASEDRETSTDTQYF
DNA: TGTGCCAGCGAAGACAGGGAGACGTCGACAGATACGCAGTATTTT

V: TRBV3-1
length: 15
D: .
size: few
J: TRBJ1-6
CDR3: CASSQITGIGSPLHF
DNA: TGTGCCAGCAGCCAAATCACAGGGATAGGTTCACCCCTCCACTTT

V: TRBV27
length: 14
D: .
size: .
J: TRBJ1-4
CDR3: CASSLLGLGEKLFF
DNA: TGTGCCAGCAGTTTACTGGGTTTAGGTGAAAAACTGTTTTTT

V: TRBV19
length: 15
D: .
size: .
J: TRBJ2-1
CDR3: CASSIGIETYNEQFF
DNA: TGTGCCAGTAGTATAGGGATAGAAACCTACAATGAGCAGTTCTTC

V: TRBV3-1
length: 15
D: TRBD1
size: few
J: TRBJ2-7
CDR3: CASSLRTGGDYEQYF
DNA: TGTGCCAGCAGCCTCAGGACAGGGGGGGATTACGAGCAGTACTTC

V: TRBV5-6
length: 16
D: .
size: .
J: TRBJ2-1
CDR3: CASSFRPGQSYNEQFF
DNA: TGTGCCAGCAGCTTCCGACCGGGACAATCATACAATGAGCAGTTCTTC

V: TRBV11-3
length: 15
D: TRBD1
size: few
J: TRBJ2-5
CDR3: CASSLAGGSGETQYF
DNA: TGTGCCAGCAGCTTGGCAGGGGGCTCAGGAGAGACCCAGTACTTC

V: TRBV14
length: 15
D: TRBD1
size: .
J: TRBJ2-1
CDR3: CASSQGQGFGNEQFF
DNA: TGTGCCAGCAGCCAAGGACAGGGGTTCGGCAATGAGCAGTTCTTC

V: TRBV2
length: 11
D: .
size: .
J: TRBJ2-1
CDR3: CASKRVNEQFF
DNA: TGTGCCAGCAAGCGAGTCAATGAGCAGTTCTTC

V: TRBV21-1
length: 18
D: .
size: .
J: TRBJ2-4
CDR3: CASIPYVSIQLAKNIQYF
DNA: TGTGCCAGCATCCCGTACGTAAGCATCCAACTAGCCAAAAACATTCAGTACTTC

V: TRBV19
length: 11
D: .
size: few
J: TRBJ2-2
CDR3: CASSSLSELFF
DNA: TGTGCCAGTAGTTCCTTGTCGGAGCTGTTTTTT

V: TRBV4-2
length: 13
D: .
size: few
J: TRBJ1-2
CDR3: CASSQERGNGYTF
DNA: TGTGCCAGCAGCCAAGAACGGGGTAATGGCTACACCTTC

V: TRBV4-2
length: 12
D: .
size: .
J: TRBJ2-1
CDR3: CASSEGGHEQFF
DNA: TGTGCCAGCAGCGAAGGGGGTCATGAGCAGTTCTTC

V: TRBV19
length: 15
D: TRBD1
size: .
J: TRBJ2-7
CDR3: CASSGTGVSRYEQYF
DNA: TGTGCCAGTAGTGGGACAGGGGTATCCCGCTACGAGCAGTACTTC

V: TRBV5-4
length: 15
D: .
size: .
J: TRBJ1-2
CDR3: CASSLGYAGQPGYTF
DNA: TGTGCCAGCAGCTTGGGTTATGCAGGGCAGCCTGGCTACACCTTC